This T cell receptor (beta chain) emerged from a study of blood T cells in healthy people across ages. A J-beta primer mix and a sample-barcoded 5' primer were used in a second PCR of about 6 to 12 cycles. MiXCR, run by TCRdb on the 5' RACE reads, gives a single entry per CDR3 protein. The sample yields 1.5 million to 2 million distinct CDR3 sequences, about 31% seen once. Looked up from germline, CDR1 is SGHDN and CDR2 is FVKESK. J was trimmed by 1 base and V by 1 base; bases with no gene match: 4. The CDR3 is 17 residues long. The chain links TRBV14 to TRBJ2-1; 10 bases align to TRBD2. Specimen: blood. This TCR was sampled from a woman in her 30s in good health. The CDR3 DNA follows: TGTGCCAGCAGCCAAGCTCCGGGACTAGCGTCCTACAATGAGCAGTTCTTC. It specifies CASSQAPGLASYNEQFF.